This is a list of T cell receptor beta chains from one sample in a study of blood T cell repertoires in COVID-19. TCRdb keeps only in-frame clones here, not all; method: immunoSEQ multiplex PCR. The sample holds about 68,000 clones, approximately 79% seen once. The sample was peripheral blood. The receptors were sampled from a woman in her fifties or sixties with acute or convalescent COVID-19. Both conserved end residues are part of each CDR3. A D gene is named only where the DNA matches it firmly. A clone size is listed for some rows: how often the clone was seen (once, few, many), or a class if it is expanded.

TRBV19	TRBJ2-5	TRBD2	few	CASSARLARETQYF	TGTGCCAGTAGTGCAAGACTAGCAAGAGAGACCCAGTACTTC
TRBV6-2/TRBV6-3	TRBJ2-1	.	many	CASSRSSYNEQFF	TGTGCCAGCAGTCGTAGCTCCTACAATGAGCAGTTCTTC
TRBV7-8	TRBJ2-2	.	.	CASSLVPAGNTGELFF	TGTGCCAGCAGCTTAGTCCCCGCAGGGAACACCGGGGAGCTGTTTTTT
TRBV18	TRBJ1-1	TRBD1	once	CASLPGTGREAFF	TGTGCCAGCTTACCGGGGACAGGGCGTGAAGCTTTCTTT
TRBV4-3	TRBJ2-5	.	.	CASSRKQGLETQYF	TGCGCCAGCAGTCGAAAACAGGGCTTGGAGACCCAGTACTTC
TRBV30	TRBJ1-1	.	.	CAWSRDSGAFF	TGTGCCTGGAGTCGAGACTCAGGGGCTTTCTTT
TRBV20-1	TRBJ2-2	.	few	CSASGAVTGELFF	TGCAGTGCTAGTGGCGCGGTCACCGGGGAGCTGTTTTTT
TRBV29-1	TRBJ2-2	.	few	CSVERGANTGELFF	TGCAGCGTTGAGCGGGGCGCGAACACCGGGGAGCTGTTTTTT
TRBV5-5	TRBJ2-7	TRBD2	.	CASSPGLAGGSSYEQYF	TGTGCCAGCAGCCCGGGACTAGCGGGGGGCAGCTCCTACGAGCAGTACTTC
TRBV5-4	TRBJ2-1	TRBD2	.	CASSWEPGTSNNEQFF	TGTGCCAGCAGCTGGGAGCCCGGGACTAGCAACAATGAGCAGTTCTTC